This T cell receptor (beta chain) was captured in a study of blood T cell repertoires in COVID-19. Study details: Acute and convalescent COVID-19 specimens originated in the United States, Italy and Spain. In each case, the material was cDNA or gDNA derived from T cells, B-cell-depleted T cells, or PBMCs.

In the authors' methods: Estimates of nucleated cell counts were drawn from the amplification of reference gene primers. Some clones are missing from TCRdb's copy, which holds only in-frame ones; the method was immunoSEQ multiplex PCR. V and J calls and clone size are those listed in that table; D and trimming were worked out from the DNA. In the table there are about 12,000 clones, around 85% of which are singletons. The V segment lost 4 bases and the J segment 7 bases; nucleotides outside the gene matches: 7. Germline V gives CDR1 KGHDR, CDR2 SFDVKD. The CDR3 is 14 amino acids. The source is a human donor in a cohort sampled during active COVID-19. This sequence joins TRBV24-1 and TRBJ2-5; 8 nucleotides align to TRBD1. Sequencing was done on a sample of peripheral blood. CDR3 DNA: TGTGCCACCAGTGAACCGACAGGGGTCGGGACCCAGTACTTC. It is translated as CATSEPTGVGTQYF.